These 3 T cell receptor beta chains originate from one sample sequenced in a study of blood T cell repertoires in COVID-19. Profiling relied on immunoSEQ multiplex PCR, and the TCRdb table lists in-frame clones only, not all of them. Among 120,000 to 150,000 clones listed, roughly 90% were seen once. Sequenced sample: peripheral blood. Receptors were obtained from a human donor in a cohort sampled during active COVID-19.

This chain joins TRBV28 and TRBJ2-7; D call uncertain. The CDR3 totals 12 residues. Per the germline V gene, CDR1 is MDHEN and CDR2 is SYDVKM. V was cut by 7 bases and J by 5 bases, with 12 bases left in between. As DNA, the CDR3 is TGTGCCAGCAACGACGGGTCAGACGAGCAGTACTTC. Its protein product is CASNDGSDEQYF.

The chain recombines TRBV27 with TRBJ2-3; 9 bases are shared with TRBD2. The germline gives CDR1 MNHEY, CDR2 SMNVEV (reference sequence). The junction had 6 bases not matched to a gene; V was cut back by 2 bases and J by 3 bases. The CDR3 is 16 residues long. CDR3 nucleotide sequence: TGTGCCAGCAGTTTACGGCGGGGGGGCGGAACAGATACGCAGTATTTT. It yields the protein CASSLRRGGGTDTQYF.

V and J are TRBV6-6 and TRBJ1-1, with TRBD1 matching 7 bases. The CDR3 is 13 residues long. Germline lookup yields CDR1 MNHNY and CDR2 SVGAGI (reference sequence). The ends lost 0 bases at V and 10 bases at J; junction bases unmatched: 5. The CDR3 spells CASSYSRQGTAFF. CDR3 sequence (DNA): TGTGCCAGCAGTTACTCGAGACAGGGCACAGCTTTCTTT.